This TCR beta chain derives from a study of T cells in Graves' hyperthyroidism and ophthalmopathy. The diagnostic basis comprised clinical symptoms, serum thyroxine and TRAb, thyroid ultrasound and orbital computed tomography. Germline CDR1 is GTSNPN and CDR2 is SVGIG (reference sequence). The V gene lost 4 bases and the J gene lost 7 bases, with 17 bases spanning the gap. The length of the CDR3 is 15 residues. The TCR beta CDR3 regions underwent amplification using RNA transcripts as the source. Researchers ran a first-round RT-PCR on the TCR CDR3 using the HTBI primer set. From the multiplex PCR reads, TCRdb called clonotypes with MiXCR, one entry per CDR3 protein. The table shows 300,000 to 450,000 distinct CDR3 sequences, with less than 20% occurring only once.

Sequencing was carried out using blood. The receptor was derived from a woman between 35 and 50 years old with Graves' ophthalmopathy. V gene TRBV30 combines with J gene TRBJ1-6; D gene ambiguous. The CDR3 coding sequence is TGTGCCTGGAACCCCGTTCGCGGGGAAAATTCACCCCTCCACTTT. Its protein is CAWNPVRGENSPLHF.